The entry below gives a single T cell receptor (beta chain) sequence along with its context. What it recognizes is unknown. The data stem from a study of CXCR3-negative and CXCR3-positive naive CD8 T cells. Study observations and caveats: TRB CDR3 hydrophobicity was greater in CXCR3-positive naive cells than in CXCR3-negative naive cells. Post-cryopreservation CXCR3 expression was partly diminished, and the bulk of assays employed fresh PBMCs. For naive cells, CXCR3-negative and CXCR3-positive subsets had similar TRBV-TRBJ usage; for memory cells, usage differed.

It was by 5' RACE with UMI labels that the TRB cDNA libraries were prepared. Each CDR3 protein gets one entry in TCRdb, which reprocessed the 5' RACE reads and gives no DNA. The sample table sets out some 140,000 distinct CDR3 sequences. The source material was naive CXCR3+ CD8+ T cells from blood. Subset specified: CD45RO-CCR7+CD27+CD95- naive CD8+ T cells expressing CXCR3 (TNR3+). This receptor was obtained from a human donor in good health. Some clones in this sample may be carry-over from other donors' samples.

CDR3: CASSLEGTGGAYEQYF. This sequence joins TRBV7-6 and TRBJ2-7; as DNA is missing, the TRBD1 call by TCRdb cannot be tested. The V gene's germline CDR1 is SGHVS and CDR2 FNYEAQ. The CDR3 covers 16 residues.